Shown below are 15 T cell receptor beta chains from a single sample sequenced in a study of metastatic and nonmetastatic thyroid tumors. Ahead of thyroid surgery, no patient had received treatment of any kind. TCRdb re-clonotyped the PCR reads via MiXCR. There are tens of thousands of clones in the sample; approximately 18% occur only once, and 5% to 7.5% lies in the top ten. Input material: blood. The receptors shown here come from a male donor with papillary thyroid cancer or a benign thyroid nodule (not recorded which). Some clones in this sample may be carry-over from other donors' samples.

This clone was counted at least ten times. The chain combines TRBV25-1 with TRBJ2-3, with 9 positions matching TRBD1. Germline loops: CDR1 MGHDK, CDR2 SYGVNS. CDR3 length equals 12 residues. CDR3 sequence (DNA): TGTGTGGCGGGGACAGGGATGGATACGCAGTATTTT. This codes for CVAGTGMDTQYF. The full variable domain, with the rest looked up from reference TRBV25-1 and TRBJ2-3, is EADIYQTPRYLVIGTGKKITLECSQTMGHDKMYWYQQDPGMELHLIHYSYGVNSTEKGDLSSESTVSRIRTEHFPLTLESARPSHTSQYLCVAGTGMDTQYFGPGTRLTVL.

The rearrangement uses TRBV11-2 and TRBJ2-1; maybe TRBD1 (6 bases). V was shortened by 6 bases and J by 0 bases, with 21 bases between the two germline ends. The CDR3 has 18 amino acids. Germline V gives CDR1 SGHAT, CDR2 FQNNGV. CDR3 sequence: CASRPIGGVGTSYNEQFF. The CDR3 DNA reads as TGTGCCAGCAGACCAATAGGGGGTGTGGGTACCTCCTACAATGAGCAGTTCTTC.

This clone was counted many times. The J gene is TRBJ2-7, the V gene TRBV9; D unclear. Looked up from germline, CDR1 is SGDLS and CDR2 is YYNGEE. CDR3 length equals 14 residues. Between the trimmed V and J ends, which lost 4 bases and 3 bases, there was a span of 14 bases. CDR3 region: CASSLLGQSYEQYF. CDR3 nucleotide sequence: TGTGCCAGCAGCCTGCTCGGGCAGAGCTACGAGCAGTACTTC.

J is TRBJ2-3 and V is TRBV20-1; 11 bases fit TRBD1. The CDR3 runs to 16 residues. Germline assignment: CDR1 DFQATT and CDR2 SNEGSKA (reference sequence). The V gene end was trimmed by 0 bases and the J gene end by 6 bases; junction bases not matched to a gene: 8. The CDR3 loop reads CSARDIQDRGRDTQYF. The CDR3 DNA reads TGCAGTGCTAGAGATATCCAGGACAGGGGGCGCGATACGCAGTATTTT.

This clone was counted once. The chain links TRBV5-1 to TRBJ2-7; the D gene is possibly TRBD1 (5 bases). In germline, CDR1 is SGHRS, CDR2 YFSETQ. The CDR3 extends over 14 amino acids. Trimming removed 3 bases from V and 0 bases from J, with 10 bases in between. DNA of the CDR3: TGCGCCAGCAGCTCCCAGGGAAGCTCCTACGAGCAGTACTTC. Its protein is CASSSQGSSYEQYF.

Many counts were recorded for this clone. J is TRBJ1-5 and V is TRBV19; TRBD1 matches 12 bases. This CDR3 comprises 14 residues. V was pared by 8 bases and J by 6 bases, with 5 bases of the junction left unmatched. CDR1 LNHDA and CDR2 SQIVND come from the germline V gene (reference sequence). As DNA, the CDR3 is TGTGCCAGTTCCGGGACAGGGGGCGGTCAGCCCCAGCATTTT. As protein: CASSGTGGGQPQHF.

V is TRBV6-1 and J is TRBJ2-2; D not certain. CDR3 size: 14 residues. The V gene lost 2 bases and the J gene lost 2 bases, with 6 bases spanning the gap. Germline CDR1 and CDR2: MNHNS and SASEGT. DNA for the CDR3: TGTGCCAGCAGTGAAATCCCAAACACCGGGGAGCTGTTTTTT. Protein sequence: CASSEIPNTGELFF.

This clone was observed at least ten times. The genes are TRBV7-9 and TRBJ2-1; a possible D gene is TRBD1 (6 bases). The CDR3 runs 14 residues. The V gene's germline CDR1 is SEHNR and CDR2 FQNEAQ (reference sequence). Deletions cut 5 bases from V and 5 bases from J, with 13 bases between. The CDR3 reads CASSPPTGNNEQFF. For the CDR3, the DNA is TGTGCCAGCAGCCCGCCGACAGGAAACAATGAGCAGTTCTTC.

This clone was seen a handful of times. The V gene is TRBV10-1, the J gene TRBJ2-7; D call uncertain. V lost 3 bases to trimming and J lost 3 bases, with 9 bases between them. The germline CDR1 and CDR2 sequences are WNHNN and SYGVQD (reference sequence). This CDR3 is 13 amino acids long. The CDR3 loop reads CASSDSDVYEQYF. CDR3 DNA sequence: TGCGCCAGCAGTGATTCAGACGTCTACGAGCAGTACTTC.

This clone has only one observation. The chain recombines TRBV30 with TRBJ1-5, with 12 bases aligning to TRBD1. CDR1 and CDR2 (germline): GTSNPN, SVGIG (reference sequence). The CDR3 length is 15 residues. The J segment lost 6 bases and the V segment lost 3 bases, leaving 6 bases of the junction unmatched. The CDR3 protein is CAWSRDRGQLQPQHF. The CDR3 DNA follows: TGTGCCTGGAGCCGGGACAGGGGGCAGCTTCAGCCCCAGCATTTT.

This clone was detected many times. The chain combines TRBV28 with TRBJ1-4; D call uncertain. Germline V lookup: CDR1 MDHEN, CDR2 SYDVKM. CDR3 length: 11 residues. V was trimmed by 6 bases and J by 8 bases, leaving 7 bases between them. The CDR3 region has the DNA TGTGCCAGCAGCCCGAAGGAAAAACTGTTTTTT. Translation gives CASSPKEKLFF.

This clone was seen a few times. The chain uses TRBV7-3 and TRBJ2-7; D is uncertain. The CDR3 has 12 amino acids. Germline-derived CDR1 and CDR2 are SGHTA and FQGTGA. V lost 3 bases and J lost 7, with 10 bases in between. In nucleotides, the CDR3 is TGTGCCAGCAGCTTGGGGATGGGGGAGCAGTACTTC. Its translation: CASSLGMGEQYF.

This clone has a count of ten or more. This specimen includes other DNA sequences encoding the same CDR3. V usage is TRBV5-1 and J usage is TRBJ2-1, with D possibly matching TRBD1 (5 bases). Trimming removed 2 bases at V and 9 bases at J, with 18 bases between. Looked up from germline, CDR1 is SGHRS and CDR2 is YFSETQ. The CDR3 totals 15 residues. CDR3 in amino acids: CASSLTPGLGSEQFF. Here the CDR3 DNA reads TGCGCCAGCAGCTTAACCCCAGGGTTGGGTAGTGAGCAGTTCTTC. Looking up the rest from reference TRBV5-1 and TRBJ2-1 gives the full variable domain: KAGVTQTPRYLIKTRGQQVTLSCSPISGHRSVSWYQQTPGQGLQFLFEYFSETQRNKGNFPGRFSGRQFSNSRSEMNVSTLELGDSALYLCASSLTPGLGSEQFFGPGTRLTVL.

The gene calls are TRBV11-2 and TRBJ1-6; D call uncertain. Between the trimmed V and J ends, which lost 4 bases and 10 bases, there was a span of 14 bases. CDR3 length equals 14 residues. Germline CDR1 is SGHAT and CDR2 is FQNNGV. The CDR3 reads CASSWRSGDSPLHF. DNA of the CDR3: TGTGCCAGCAGCTGGCGGTCGGGAGACTCACCCCTCCACTTT. The full variable domain, in which reference TRBV11-2 and TRBJ1-6 provide the parts outside the CDR3, is EAGVAQSPRYKIIEKRQSVAFWCNPISGHATLYWYQQILGQGPKLLIQFQNNGVVDDSQLPKDRFSAERLKGVDSTLKIQPAKLEDSAVYLCASSWRSGDSPLHFGNGTRLTVT.

Of note for this clone: The junction departs from the called germline gene at one end, perhaps through a read error. CDR3 amino acids: CASSPGTGRVTEASF. DNA for the CDR3: TGTGCCAGCAGCCCAGGGACAGGGAGGGTAACTGAAGCTTCCTTT. This chain uses TRBV7-6 with TRBJ1-1; TRBD1 agrees at 9 bases. The CDR3 contains 15 residues. Looked up from germline, CDR1 is SGHVS and CDR2 is FNYEAQ.